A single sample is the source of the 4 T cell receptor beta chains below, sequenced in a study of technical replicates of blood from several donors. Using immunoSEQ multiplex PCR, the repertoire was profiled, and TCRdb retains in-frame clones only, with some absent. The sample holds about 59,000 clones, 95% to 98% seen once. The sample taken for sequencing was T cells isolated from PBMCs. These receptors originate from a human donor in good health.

The CDR3: CASSTGGGNQPQHF. The CDR3 DNA is TGTGCCAGCAGTACAGGGGGAGGCAATCAGCCCCAGCATTTT. The chain is built from TRBV6-1 and TRBJ1-5; 8 bases agree with TRBD1. CDR1 and CDR2 from the germline V gene are MNHNS and SASEGT. J lost 2 bases, V lost 5 bases, and 2 bases had no gene match. CDR3 length equals 14 residues.

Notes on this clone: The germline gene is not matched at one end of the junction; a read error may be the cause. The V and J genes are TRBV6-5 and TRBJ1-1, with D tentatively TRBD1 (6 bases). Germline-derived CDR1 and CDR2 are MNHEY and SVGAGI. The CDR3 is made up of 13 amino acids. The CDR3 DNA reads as TGTGCCAGCAGCTACTACGGGGGGGCGCAGGCTTTCTTT. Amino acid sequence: CASSYYGGAQAFF.

This CDR3 is CASSFGSSYEQYF. Written as DNA, the CDR3 is TGTGCCAGCAGCTTTGGCAGCTCCTACGAGCAGTACTTC. The V and J genes are TRBV5-5 and TRBJ2-7; D is uncertain. Trimming removed 2 bases at V and 0 bases at J, with 6 bases between. Per germline, CDR1 SGHKS and CDR2 YYEKEE (reference sequence). CDR3 length: 13 residues.

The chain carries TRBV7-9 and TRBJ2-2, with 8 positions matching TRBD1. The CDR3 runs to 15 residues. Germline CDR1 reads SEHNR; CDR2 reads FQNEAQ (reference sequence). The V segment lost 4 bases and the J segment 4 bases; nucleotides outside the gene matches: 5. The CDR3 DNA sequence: TGTGCCAGCAGCTATGGACAGGGTATCACCGGGGAGCTGTTTTTT. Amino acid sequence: CASSYGQGITGELFF.